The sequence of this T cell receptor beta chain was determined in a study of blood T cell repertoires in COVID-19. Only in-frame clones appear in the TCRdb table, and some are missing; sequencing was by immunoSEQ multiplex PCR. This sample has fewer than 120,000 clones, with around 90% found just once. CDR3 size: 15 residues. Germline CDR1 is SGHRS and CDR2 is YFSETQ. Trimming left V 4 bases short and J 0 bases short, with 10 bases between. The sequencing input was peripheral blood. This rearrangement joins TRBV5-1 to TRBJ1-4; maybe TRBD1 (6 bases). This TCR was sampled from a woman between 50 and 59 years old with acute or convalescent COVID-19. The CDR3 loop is CASSPDRATNEKLFF. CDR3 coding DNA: TGCGCCAGCAGCCCGGACAGAGCAACTAATGAAAAACTGTTTTTT. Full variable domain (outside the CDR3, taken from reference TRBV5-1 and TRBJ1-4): KAGVTQTPRYLIKTRGQQVTLSCSPISGHRSVSWYQQTPGQGLQFLFEYFSETQRNKGNFPGRFSGRQFSNSRSEMNVSTLELGDSALYLCASSPDRATNEKLFFGSGTQLSVL.